The TCR beta chain under discussion was sequenced for a study of CD8 T cells in ankylosing spondylitis. This clonotype was observed many times. The antigen remains unidentified. TCRdb passed the 5' RACE reads through MiXCR, listing each CDR3 protein once. The table records under 85,000 distinct CDR3 sequences, approximately 5% of them present only once. Whole-study results and caveats: Typical of ankylosing spondylitis blood, it appeared, was a TCR beta motif of eight highly homologous variants.

The TCR was taken from a male donor with ankylosing spondylitis or in good health (not recorded which). The sequenced sample consisted of blood, either unsorted or a sorted T cell fraction (not recorded which).

The CDR3 bases are TGCGCCAGCAGTGAGGGAGGGATCTACGAGCAGTACTTC. This encodes CASSEGGIYEQYF. The rearrangement uses TRBV10-2 and TRBJ2-7, with D possibly TRBD2 on 6 matching bases. The CDR3 covers 13 residues. V lost 2 bases and J 3 bases, leaving 8 bases between the germline ends. In germline, CDR1 is WSHSY, CDR2 SAAADI.